Shown below are 2 T cell receptor beta chains from a single sample sequenced in a study of blood T cell repertoires in COVID-19. The assay was immunoSEQ multiplex PCR, and TCRdb's table has in-frame clones only and misses some. The repertoire includes hundreds of thousands of clones, 70% to 90% of them detected once, and under 0.3% sits in the top ten. The source material was peripheral blood. The receptors stem from a woman younger than 35 with acute or convalescent COVID-19.

In its sample, this clone was seen once. The V call is TRBV27, the J call TRBJ1-2; 7 bases line up with TRBD1. Germline CDR1 MNHEY, CDR2 SMNVEV (reference sequence). The CDR3 consists of 15 residues. Trimming removed 5 bases from V and 5 bases from J; junction bases left unmatched: 11. The CDR3 is CASSPRQGPIYGYTF. CDR3 sequence (DNA): TGTGCCAGCAGTCCACGACAGGGCCCTATTTATGGCTACACCTTC.

V usage is TRBV14 and J usage is TRBJ1-4; 8 bases map to TRBD1. Germline CDR1 is SGHDN and CDR2 is FVKESK. V gave up 2 bases and J gave up 8 bases; unmatched junction bases: 4. This CDR3 is 14 amino acids long. CDR3 amino acids: CASSQQGAGEKLFF. The DNA for the CDR3 is TGTGCCAGCAGCCAACAGGGGGCGGGGGAAAAACTGTTTTTT. Full variable domain (remainder filled in from reference TRBV14 and TRBJ1-4): EAGVTQFPSHSVIEKGQTVTLRCDPISGHDNLYWYRRVMGKEIKFLLHFVKESKQDESGMPNNRFLAERTGGTYSTLKVQPAELEDSGVYFCASSQQGAGEKLFFGSGTQLSVL.